A single sample is the source of the 2 T cell receptor beta chains below, sequenced in a study of shared T cell receptors in the human thymus. The protocol was immunoSEQ multiplex PCR, while the TCRdb copy is restricted to in-frame clones and leaves out a portion. This sample has some 660,000 clones; about 89% occur once, and the top ten carry about 0.0094%. These data were also filed under a second study, of human thymus T cells.

Sequencing used thymocytes. The receptors were sampled from a boy in the first two years of life with a congenital heart defect.

This clone has only a few counts. The chain employs TRBV7-3 and TRBJ2-5, with unresolved D. Germline V gives CDR1 SGHTA, CDR2 FQGTGA. The CDR3 is made up of 13 amino acids. The V gene lost 4 bases and the J gene lost 3 bases, with 9 bases spanning the gap. CDR3 sequence: CASSSMSEETQYF. The CDR3 nucleotides read TGTGCCAGCAGCTCTATGAGTGAAGAGACCCAGTACTTC. The variable domain in full, completed from reference TRBV7-3 and TRBJ2-5, reads GAGVSQTPSNKVTEKGKYVELRCDPISGHTALYWYRQSLGQGPEFLIYFQGTGAADDSGLPNDRFFAVRPEGSVSTLKIQRTERGDSAVYLCASSSMSEETQYFGPGTRLLVL.

V usage is TRBV7-2 and J usage is TRBJ2-5, with 11 nucleotides matching TRBD2. Germline CDR1 and CDR2: SGHTA and FQGNSA. The V gene end was trimmed by 4 bases and the J gene end by 5 bases; junction bases not matched to a gene: 15. This CDR3 comprises 18 residues. The CDR3 region is CASSWPRYSGRVGETQYF. The CDR3 region has the DNA TGTGCCAGCAGCTGGCCACGATATAGCGGGAGGGTGGGGGAGACCCAGTACTTC.